One and the same sample provided the 26 T cell receptor beta chains below, sequenced in a study of T-cell reconstitution after alpha-beta-depleted transplantation in children (dated by TCRdb to the mid-2010s). Libraries came from PCR. Sequenced on an Illumina HiSeq 2500. To normalize quantification of the TCRbeta repertoire, the TCR libraries were built with molecular barcoding that relied on unique molecular identifiers. TCRdb handled the public reads itself, with Q25 trimming in fastp and clone calling in MiXCR, and kept productive beta chains. A single entry per CDR3 protein holds the most common genes and DNA from its merged rows. In all, the sample holds approximately 520,000 distinct CDR3 sequences, and about 30% of those were seen once. In total, the top ten clones hold 2% to 3% of the sample. This specimen was PBMCs from the stem cell graft donor, taken from the stem cell graft. The receptor set was obtained from a human donor who donated a stem cell graft to a child with aplastic anemia.

This clonotype was counted between two and nine times. The rearrangement uses TRBV5-7 and TRBJ1-5; D remains unclear. TRBV5-7 is assigned to the ORF class and has an uncertain function. The CDR3 runs to 17 residues. V lost 2 bases to trimming and J lost 0 bases, with 15 bases between them. The CDR3 coding sequence is TGTGCCAGCAGCTTCGAAGGCGGGCGCTCTAGCAATCAGCCCCAGCATTTT. Its translation: CASSFEGGRSSNQPQHF.

J is TRBJ2-3 and V is TRBV7-9; 8 positions agree with TRBD2. Germline assignment: CDR1 SEHNR and CDR2 FQNEAQ (reference sequence). Trimming cost V 2 bases and J 4 bases; bases outside gene matches: 8. The CDR3 has 16 amino acids. CDR3 sequence (DNA): TGTGCCAGCAGCTTAAACAGCGGGGGTATGGCAGATACGCAGTATTTT. Encoded protein: CASSLNSGGMADTQYF. Using reference TRBV7-9 and TRBJ2-3 for the parts outside the CDR3, the full variable domain is DTGVSQNPRHKITKRGQNVTFRCDPISEHNRLYWYRQTLGQGPEFLTYFQNEAQLEKSRLLSDRFSAERPKGSFSTLEIQRTEQGDSAMYLCASSLNSGGMADTQYFGPGTRLTVL.

The chain recombines TRBV11-2 with TRBJ1-1; possibly TRBD1 for D (5 bases). CDR3 length: 14 residues. Per the germline V gene, CDR1 is SGHAT and CDR2 is FQNNGV. Trimming removed 7 bases from V and 6 bases from J, with 18 bases in between. CDR3: CASNPRDWSPEAFF. The DNA of the CDR3 is TGTGCCAGCAACCCCCGGGACTGGAGCCCTGAAGCTTTCTTT.

The V call is TRBV10-3, the J call TRBJ2-3, with TRBD2 matching 8 bases. This CDR3 is 16 amino acids long. The germline CDR1 and CDR2 sequences are ENHRY and SYGVKD. The ends lost 5 bases at V and 3 bases at J; junction bases unmatched: 10. The CDR3 spells CAISTRGSGITDTQYF. The CDR3 DNA sequence: TGTGCCATCAGTACCCGGGGTAGCGGGATTACAGATACGCAGTATTTT.

The rearrangement uses TRBV12-3 or TRBV12-4 and TRBJ2-1, with D maybe TRBD2 (5 bases). V was cut by 5 bases and J by 6 bases, with 20 bases left in between. The CDR3 totals 16 residues. CDR3 in DNA: TGTGCCAGCAGTCCTCTCGGAGCCCCGAGCGGCAATGAGCAGTTCTTC. Amino acid sequence: CASSPLGAPSGNEQFF.

The chain has TRBV6-5 and TRBJ2-3; 11 positions agree with TRBD2. The CDR3 totals 15 residues. The J segment lost 6 bases and the V segment lost 2 bases, leaving 4 bases of the junction unmatched. In germline, CDR1 is MNHEY, CDR2 SVGAGI. CDR3 region: CASSYSVAGGDTQYF. In nucleotides, the CDR3 is TGTGCCAGCAGTTACAGCGTAGCGGGAGGGGATACGCAGTATTTT.

This chain's CDR3 is CASSSLIPDTQYF. As DNA, the CDR3 is TGCGCCAGCAGCTCGCTAATTCCAGATACGCAGTATTTT. The chain combines TRBV5-1 with TRBJ2-3; D not certain. Germline assignment: CDR1 SGHRS and CDR2 YFSETQ. The CDR3 covers 13 residues. V shed 3 bases and J shed 4 bases, with 9 bases lying between them.

The rearrangement uses TRBV29-1 and TRBJ2-3, with 8 bases fitting TRBD1. Germline CDR1 reads SQVTM; CDR2 reads ANQGSEA. V shed 5 bases and J 5 bases; nucleotides not matched to a gene: 12. This CDR3 is 15 amino acids long. This CDR3 is CSVTSQGAKRDTQYF. The DNA of the CDR3 is TGCAGCGTTACTTCCCAGGGGGCGAAGAGAGATACGCAGTATTTT.

This clonotype appeared a few times. The chain joins TRBV29-1 to TRBJ1-5; D unresolved. This CDR3 comprises 12 residues. V was cut by 2 bases and J by 5 bases, with 7 bases left in between. Germline loops: CDR1 SQVTM, CDR2 ANQGSEA. The CDR3 here is CSVESTDQPQHF. CDR3 bases: TGCAGCGTTGAATCGACGGATCAGCCCCAGCATTTT.

This clonotype was picked up a small number of times. The chain recombines TRBV5-6 with TRBJ2-2, with 9 bases fitting TRBD2. The CDR3 sequence is 17 residues long. The trim removed 2 bases at V and 5 bases at J, leaving 10 bases unmatched. From germline, CDR1 is SGHDT and CDR2 YYEEEE. CDR3 nucleotides: TGTGCCAGCAGCTTACGCTTGTCTAGCGGGAAGACCGGGGAGCTGTTTTTT. Translating it yields CASSLRLSSGKTGELFF.

This chain joins TRBV20-1 and TRBJ1-4; 7 bases are shared with TRBD1. V lost 4 bases to trimming and J lost 8 bases; unmatched junction nucleotides: 10. The CDR3 is 14 amino acids. Per germline, CDR1 DFQATT and CDR2 SNEGSKA (reference sequence). The CDR3, as DNA: TGCAGTGCTAAAACAGGGGCGCTTCGGGAAAAACTGTTTTTT. This sequence encodes CSAKTGALREKLFF.

The V and J genes are TRBV7-2 and TRBJ1-5; D call uncertain. This CDR3 is built from 14 residues. Germline CDR1 SGHTA, CDR2 FQGNSA. Trimming left V 4 bases short and J 6 bases short, with 13 bases between. In DNA form, the CDR3 reads TGTGCCAGCAGCTCTCGGCCGGACGGTCAGCCCCAGCATTTT. It yields the protein CASSSRPDGQPQHF. The variable domain in full, with the rest retrieved from reference TRBV7-2 and TRBJ1-5, is GAGVSQSPSNKVTEKGKDVELRCDPISGHTALYWYRQSLGQGLEFLIYFQGNSAPDKSGLPSDRFSAERTGGSVSTLTIQRTQQEDSAVYLCASSSRPDGQPQHFGDGTRLSIL.

This rearrangement joins TRBV20-1 to TRBJ2-1, with D uncertain. The CDR3 totals 11 residues. Germline V gives CDR1 DFQATT, CDR2 SNEGSKA (reference sequence). Trimming cost V 0 bases and J 10 bases, with 7 bases left between them. This chain's CDR3 is CSARDPPEQFF. The CDR3 DNA follows: TGCAGTGCTAGAGATCCCCCCGAGCAGTTCTTC.

This chain connects TRBV29-1 to TRBJ2-4, with unresolved D. The CDR3 spans 13 residues. Germline-derived CDR1 and CDR2 are SQVTM and ANQGSEA. Trimming removed 8 bases at V and 5 bases at J, with 16 bases between. CDR3 DNA sequence: TGCAGCCTAGTGGACGGGCTACAAAACATTCAGTACTTC. This gives the protein CSLVDGLQNIQYF. The whole variable domain, filled in from reference TRBV29-1 and TRBJ2-4, reads SAVISQKPSRDICQRGTSLTIQCQVDSQVTMMFWYRQQPGQSLTLIATANQGSEATYESGFVIDKFPISRPNLTFSTLTVSNMSPEDSSIYLCSLVDGLQNIQYFGAGTRLSVL.

The gene calls are TRBV7-9 and TRBJ2-3; 10 bases fit TRBD2. Germline-derived CDR1 and CDR2 are SEHNR and FQNEAQ (reference sequence). Losses at the gene ends were 5 bases for V and 5 bases for J; bases not matched to a gene: 4. This CDR3 region has 14 residues. This chain's CDR3 is CASSEREGRDTQYF. The CDR3 DNA reads as TGTGCCAGCAGCGAGCGGGAGGGCCGAGATACGCAGTATTTT.

The V gene is TRBV5-1, the J gene TRBJ2-3; 7 bases map to TRBD2. The CDR3 has 14 amino acids. The V segment lost 4 bases and the J segment 2 bases; nucleotides outside the gene matches: 4. Germline lookup yields CDR1 SGHRS and CDR2 YFSETQ. In nucleotides, the CDR3 is TGCGCCAGCAGCCAAGAGCGGGACACAGATACGCAGTATTTT. As protein: CASSQERDTDTQYF.

This clonotype was counted between two and nine times. J is TRBJ2-3 and V is TRBV6-1; 8 nucleotides agree with TRBD2. Trimming removed 5 bases from V and 3 bases from J; junction bases left unmatched: 10. The CDR3 contains 16 residues. CDR1 is MNHNS, CDR2 SASEGT, per germline. This chain's CDR3 is CASSPGASGRTDTQYF. In nucleotides, the CDR3 is TGTGCCAGCAGTCCCGGGGCTAGCGGGCGGACAGATACGCAGTATTTT.

This clonotype was observed a handful of times. The genes are TRBV10-3 and TRBJ1-1; TRBD1 matches at 8 bases. Germline-derived CDR1 and CDR2 are ENHRY and SYGVKD. This CDR3 region has 15 residues. After removal of 6 bases from V and 0 bases from J, the junction contained 6 bases not matched to a gene. DNA for the CDR3: TGTGCCATCAGCGGGACAGGCCGTTTGAACACTGAAGCTTTCTTT. Translation: CAISGTGRLNTEAFF.

This clonotype has just a few counts. The chain links TRBV7-2 to TRBJ2-3; D may correspond to TRBD1 or TRBD2 (6 bases each). The germline V gene has CDR1 SGHTA and CDR2 FQGNSA. Trimming stripped 1 base from V and 2 bases from J, with 10 bases between. The CDR3 has 15 residues. In nucleotides, the CDR3 is TGTGCCAGCAGCTTAGTAGGGGGGACCACAGATACGCAGTATTTT. Translating it yields CASSLVGGTTDTQYF.

This clonotype was seen a handful of times. The rearrangement links TRBV7-2 to TRBJ2-1, with D tentatively TRBD2 (6 bases). Germline V gives CDR1 SGHTA, CDR2 FQGNSA. Trimming shortened V by 4 bases and J by 8 bases, and 15 bases separated the two germline ends. The CDR3 has 14 amino acids. The CDR3 nucleotides read TGTGCCAGCAGCTCAAGGGACTTATGGGATGAGCAGTTCTTC. It specifies CASSSRDLWDEQFF.

The chain links TRBV5-6 to TRBJ2-1; 15 bases agree with TRBD2. Germline CDR1 is SGHDT and CDR2 is YYEEEE. J lost 10 bases, V lost 4 bases, and 6 bases had no gene match. The CDR3 runs 15 residues. The CDR3 region is CASSLWTSGGGEQFF. In DNA, the CDR3 is TGTGCCAGCAGCCTATGGACTAGCGGGGGGGGCGAGCAGTTCTTC.

This clonotype was seen a few times. This sequence joins TRBV11-2 and TRBJ2-3; no reliable D call. The germline V gene has CDR1 SGHAT and CDR2 FQNNGV. This CDR3 region has 14 residues. V lost 4 bases and J lost 4, with 12 bases in between. For the CDR3, the DNA is TGTGCCAGCAGCTCGGGCTTCATGGCAGATACGCAGTATTTT. It codes for CASSSGFMADTQYF. The whole variable domain, filled in from reference TRBV11-2 and TRBJ2-3, reads EAGVAQSPRYKIIEKRQSVAFWCNPISGHATLYWYQQILGQGPKLLIQFQNNGVVDDSQLPKDRFSAERLKGVDSTLKIQPAKLEDSAVYLCASSSGFMADTQYFGPGTRLTVL.

The V and J genes are TRBV13 and TRBJ2-5; TRBD2 is a possible D gene (7 bases). Trimming removed 5 bases at V and 5 bases at J, with 18 bases between. Per germline, CDR1 PRHDT and CDR2 FYEKMQ (reference sequence). The CDR3 sequence is 15 residues long. DNA of the CDR3: TGTGCCAGCAGCCGGAAGGGGGGGGGACGGGAGACCCAGTACTTC. Translation: CASSRKGGGRETQYF.

V and J are TRBV5-4 and TRBJ2-1; TRBD2 matches at 14 bases. The J segment lost 4 bases and the V segment lost 0 bases, leaving 0 bases of the junction unmatched. The CDR3 contains 16 residues. Germline V gene sequence: CDR1 SGHNT, CDR2 YYREEE (reference sequence). In nucleotides, the CDR3 is TGTGCCAGCAGCTTGGGGACTAGCGGGAGGTACAATGAGCAGTTCTTC. Amino acids: CASSLGTSGRYNEQFF.

The V gene is TRBV24-1, the J gene TRBJ2-3; D gene uncertain. Trimming took off 3 bases at V and 0 bases at J, with 9 bases between the two ends. The germline V gene has CDR1 KGHDR and CDR2 SFDVKD. This CDR3 has 15 residues. CDR3 sequence: CATSDPSDSTDTQYF. CDR3 coding DNA: TGTGCCACCAGTGATCCCAGCGACAGCACAGATACGCAGTATTTT.

V gene TRBV18 combines with J gene TRBJ1-2; TRBD1 is a possible D gene (6 bases). The CDR3 is made up of 17 amino acids. Germline V gene lookup returns CDR1 KGHSH and CDR2 LQKENI. Trimming pared 3 bases from V and 6 bases from J, leaving 23 bases between. This chain's CDR3 is CASSPVPGQIVKDGYTF. CDR3 sequence (DNA): TGTGCCAGCTCACCGGTCCCAGGACAGATTGTTAAGGATGGCTACACCTTC.